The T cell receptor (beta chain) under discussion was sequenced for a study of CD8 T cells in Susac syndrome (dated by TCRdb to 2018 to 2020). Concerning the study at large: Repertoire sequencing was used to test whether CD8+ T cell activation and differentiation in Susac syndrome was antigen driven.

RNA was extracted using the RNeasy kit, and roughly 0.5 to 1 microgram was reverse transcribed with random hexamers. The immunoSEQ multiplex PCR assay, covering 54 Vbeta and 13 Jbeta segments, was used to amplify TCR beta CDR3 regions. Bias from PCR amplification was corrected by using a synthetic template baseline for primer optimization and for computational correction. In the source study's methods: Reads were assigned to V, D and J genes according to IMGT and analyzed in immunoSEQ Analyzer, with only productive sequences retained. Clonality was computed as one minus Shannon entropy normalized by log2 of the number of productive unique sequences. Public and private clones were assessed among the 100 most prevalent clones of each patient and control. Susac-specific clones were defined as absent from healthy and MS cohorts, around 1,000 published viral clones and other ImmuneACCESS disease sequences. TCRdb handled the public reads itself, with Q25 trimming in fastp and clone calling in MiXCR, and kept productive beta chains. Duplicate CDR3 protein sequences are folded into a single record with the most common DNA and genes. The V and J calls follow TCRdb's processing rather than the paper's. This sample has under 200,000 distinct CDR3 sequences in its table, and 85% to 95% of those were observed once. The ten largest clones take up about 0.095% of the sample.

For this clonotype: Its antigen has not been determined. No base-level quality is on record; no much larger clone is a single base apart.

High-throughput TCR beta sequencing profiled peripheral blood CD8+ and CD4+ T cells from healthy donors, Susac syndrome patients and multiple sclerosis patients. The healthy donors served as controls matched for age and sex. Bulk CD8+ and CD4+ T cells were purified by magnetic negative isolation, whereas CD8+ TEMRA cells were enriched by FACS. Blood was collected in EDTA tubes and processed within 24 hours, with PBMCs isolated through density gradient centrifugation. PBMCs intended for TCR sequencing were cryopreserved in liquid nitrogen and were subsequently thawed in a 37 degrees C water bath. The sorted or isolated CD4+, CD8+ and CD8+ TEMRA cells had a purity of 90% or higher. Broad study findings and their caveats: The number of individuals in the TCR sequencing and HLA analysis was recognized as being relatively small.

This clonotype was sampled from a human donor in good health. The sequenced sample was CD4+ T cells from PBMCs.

The bases are TGCAGTGCTAAAGGGATAGAGACCCAGTACTTC. Its coded protein is CSAKGIETQYF. This receptor chain uses TRBV20-1 and TRBJ2-5, with no D gene named confidently. Relative to germline, V is 4 bases shorter and J is 4 bases shorter, with 7 bases between their ends. The germline V gene (reference sequence) specifies DFQATT as CDR1 and SNEGSKA as CDR2. The CDR3 runs 11 amino acids, cysteine and phenylalanine included. The DNA shown is the 33-base CDR3, in frame from base 1.